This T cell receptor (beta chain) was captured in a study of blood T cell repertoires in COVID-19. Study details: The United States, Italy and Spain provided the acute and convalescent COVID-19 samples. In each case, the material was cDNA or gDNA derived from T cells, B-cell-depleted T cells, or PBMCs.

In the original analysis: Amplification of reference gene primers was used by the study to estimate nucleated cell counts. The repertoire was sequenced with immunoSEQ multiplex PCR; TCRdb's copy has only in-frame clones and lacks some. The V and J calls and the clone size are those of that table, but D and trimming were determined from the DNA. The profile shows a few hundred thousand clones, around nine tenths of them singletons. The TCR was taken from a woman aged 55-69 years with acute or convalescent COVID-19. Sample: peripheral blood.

In nucleotides, the CDR3 is TGTGCCACCGTTAATGGAGGGAATCTCGAGACCCAGTACTTC. It yields the protein CATVNGGNLETQYF. This chain uses TRBV28 with TRBJ2-5, with D perhaps matching TRBD2 (6 bases). This CDR3 is built from 14 residues. The germline V and J ends were trimmed by 10 bases and 5 bases, with 20 bases remaining between them. The germline V gene has CDR1 MDHEN and CDR2 SYDVKM.